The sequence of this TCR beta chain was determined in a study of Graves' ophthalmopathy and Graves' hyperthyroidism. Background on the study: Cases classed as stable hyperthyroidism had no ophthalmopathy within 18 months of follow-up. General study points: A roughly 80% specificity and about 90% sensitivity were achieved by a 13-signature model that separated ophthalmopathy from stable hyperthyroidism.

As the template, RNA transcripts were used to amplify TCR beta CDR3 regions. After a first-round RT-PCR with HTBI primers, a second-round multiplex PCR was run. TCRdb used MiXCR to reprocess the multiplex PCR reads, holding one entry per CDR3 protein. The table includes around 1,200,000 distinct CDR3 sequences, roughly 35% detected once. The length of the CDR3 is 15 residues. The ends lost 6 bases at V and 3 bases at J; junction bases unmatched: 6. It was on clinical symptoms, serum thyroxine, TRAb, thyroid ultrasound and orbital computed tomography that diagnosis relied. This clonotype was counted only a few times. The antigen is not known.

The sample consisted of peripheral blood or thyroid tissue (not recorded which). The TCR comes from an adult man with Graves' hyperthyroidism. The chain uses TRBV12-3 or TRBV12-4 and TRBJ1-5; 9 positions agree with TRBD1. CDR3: CASRPGQGANQPQHF. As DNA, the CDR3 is TGTGCCAGCAGACCGGGACAGGGTGCCAATCAGCCCCAGCATTTT.